The clone carrying this TCR beta chain occurred many times. The CDR3 runs 13 residues. Trimming stripped 1 base from V and 5 bases from J, with 11 bases between. CDR1 is SQVTM, CDR2 ANQGSEA, per germline. The record originates from a study of early T cells in non-severe SARS-CoV-2 infection. The TCR library protocol was used to attach unique molecular identifiers. These identifiers were attached to individual cDNA molecules. Via MiXCR, TCRdb re-called the 5' RACE reads, giving one row per CDR3 protein. This table has tens of thousands of distinct CDR3 sequences, 2.9% appearing once. The TCR comes from an adult who was a healthcare worker with PCR-confirmed SARS-CoV-2 infection or an uninfected control (not recorded which). V is TRBV29-1 and J is TRBJ1-1; TRBD1 is a possible D gene (5 bases). Specimen: whole blood. This chain's CDR3 is CSVEAGARTEAFF. The CDR3 DNA follows: TGCAGCGTTGAAGCCGGGGCCCGGACTGAAGCTTTCTTT.